The 25 T cell receptor beta chains given below trace back to one sample, sequenced in a study of shared clonotypes between healthy human individuals. Generated by immunoSEQ multiplex PCR, the TCRdb table keeps only in-frame clones and is missing some. The table shows about 1 million clones, with roughly 74% occurring only once. Sequenced material: memory CD4+ T cells from PBMCs. Subset reported: CD45RA-negative fraction. These receptors were obtained from a man between 18 and 35 years old in good health. Some clones in this sample may be carry-over from other donors' samples.

With respect to this clone: Other DNA sequences in the sample encode the same CDR3. The chain uses TRBV18 and TRBJ1-2; D gene ambiguous. Looked up from germline, CDR1 is KGHSH and CDR2 is LQKENI. The CDR3 sequence is 12 residues long. Deletions cut 1 base from V and 4 bases from J, with 4 bases between. The CDR3 DNA reads TGTGCCAGCTCACCACAGGGCTATGGCTACACCTTC. Translation gives CASSPQGYGYTF.

This clone was found a few times. Other DNA sequences in the same sample also yield this CDR3. The CDR3 loop reads CASSLDRQNTEAFF. CDR3 coding DNA: TGCGCCAGCAGCTTGGATCGACAGAACACTGAAGCTTTCTTT. The chain employs TRBV5-1 and TRBJ1-1; the D is unclear. Trimming cost V 0 bases and J 1 base, with 7 bases left between them. The length of the CDR3 is 14 residues. Germline V gene sequence: CDR1 SGHRS, CDR2 YFSETQ.

The chain employs TRBV5-4 and TRBJ2-2, with D possibly being TRBD1 or TRBD2 (5 bases each). This CDR3 contains 16 residues. The germline CDR1 and CDR2 sequences are SGHNT and YYREEE (reference sequence). The V end was cut by 0 bases, the J end by 1 base, with 10 bases between. CDR3 sequence: CASSLGGALNTGELFF. The CDR3 nucleotides are TGTGCCAGCAGCTTGGGAGGGGCGCTGAACACCGGGGAGCTGTTTTTT.

This rearrangement joins TRBV5-4 to TRBJ2-5; 7 bases line up with TRBD2. There are 16 residues in the CDR3. Germline trimming cut 4 bases from V and 2 bases from J; bases unmatched to any gene: 11. Germline CDR1 reads SGHNT; CDR2 reads YYREEE (reference sequence). In nucleotides, the CDR3 is TGTGCCAGCAGCCGAGGTCCTAGCGGAGAGCAAGAGACCCAGTACTTC. This translates into CASSRGPSGEQETQYF.

The chain uses TRBV4-2 and TRBJ1-2; D uncertain. V was shortened by 0 bases and J by 4 bases, with 6 bases between the two germline ends. The CDR3 has 13 residues. Germline loops: CDR1 LGHNA, CDR2 YNFKEQ. The CDR3 loop reads CASSQDRGYGYTF. CDR3 sequence (DNA): TGTGCCAGCAGCCAAGATCGGGGCTATGGCTACACCTTC.

This clone turned up a few times. The CDR3 DNA follows: TGCGCCAGCAGCCAAGATGTGCTTTTCGAGGGTACTAATGAAAAACTGTTTTTT. Translation: CASSQDVLFEGTNEKLFF. The chain recombines TRBV4-3 with TRBJ1-4; D is unresolved. Per the germline V gene, CDR1 is LGHNA and CDR2 is YSLEER. Trimming removed 0 bases from V and 2 bases from J, with 16 bases in between. This CDR3 is 18 amino acids long.

This rearrangement joins TRBV13 to TRBJ2-1; 11 bases fit TRBD1. Losses at the gene ends were 2 bases for V and 8 bases for J; bases not matched to a gene: 11. Germline CDR1 and CDR2: PRHDT and FYEKMQ (reference sequence). The CDR3 length is 17 residues. This chain's CDR3 is CASSLKSGTGGSDEQFF. The CDR3 nucleotides are TGTGCCAGCAGCTTAAAGTCGGGGACAGGGGGGAGCGATGAGCAGTTCTTC.

The rearrangement joins TRBV23-1 to TRBJ1-5; 7 nucleotides agree with TRBD1. TRBV23-1 is annotated as an ORF whose role is uncertain. This CDR3 is 19 amino acids long. V lost 3 bases and J lost 7; bases outside the gene matches: 21. CDR3 sequence (DNA): TGCGCCAGCAGTCAGCCCTTCCCGAGACAGGGAAAGGTCTACCAGCCCCAGCATTTT. The encoded protein is CASSQPFPRQGKVYQPQHF.

The chain uses TRBV10-3 and TRBJ2-5, with 8 bases aligning to TRBD1. The J segment lost 3 bases and the V segment lost 8 bases, leaving 2 bases of the junction unmatched. The CDR3 is 12 residues long. Per the germline V gene, CDR1 is ENHRY and CDR2 is SYGVKD. CDR3 DNA sequence: TGTGCCATCGGGACAGGAGAAGAGACCCAGTACTTC. Its protein product is CAIGTGEETQYF.

The chain employs TRBV30 and TRBJ2-5; D might be TRBD1 (6 bases). V was clipped by 4 bases and J by 3 bases, with 9 bases between them. The germline V gene has CDR1 GTSNPN and CDR2 SVGIG (reference sequence). The CDR3 is made up of 12 amino acids. The CDR3 DNA reads as TGTGCCTGGACCCCAGGGGAAGAGACCCAGTACTTC. It yields the protein CAWTPGEETQYF. Variable domain in full (rest from reference TRBV30 and TRBJ2-5): SQTIHQWPATLVQPVGSPLSLECTVEGTSNPNLYWYRQAAGRGLQLLFYSVGIGQISSEVPQNLSASRPQDRQFILSSKKLLLSDSGFYLCAWTPGEETQYFGPGTRLLVL.

The chain combines TRBV5-1 with TRBJ2-1; 9 positions match TRBD2. Per germline, CDR1 SGHRS and CDR2 YFSETQ. The V and J ends lost 0 bases and 5 bases, in that order; junction bases with no gene match: 9. The CDR3 runs 17 residues. The CDR3 coding sequence is TGCGCCAGCAGCTTGGGTGTAGGTCTAGCGGGACACAATGAGCAGTTCTTC. It codes for CASSLGVGLAGHNEQFF.

The chain links TRBV6-4 to TRBJ1-1; weak D call: TRBD1 (6 bases). Germline CDR1 is MRHNA and CDR2 is SNTAGT. The V end lost 4 bases, the J end lost 1 base, and 10 bases lay between the germline ends. This CDR3 has 14 residues. DNA for the CDR3: TGTGCCAGCAGTGGCCTGGACAGGAACACTGAAGCTTTCTTT. It encodes CASSGLDRNTEAFF.

This clone came up once. This rearrangement joins TRBV7-9 to TRBJ2-1; tentative D call: TRBD2 (5 bases). CDR3 length equals 15 residues. Trimming took 1 base from V and 7 from J, leaving 14 bases between them. CDR1 is SEHNR, CDR2 FQNEAQ, per germline (reference sequence). The DNA of the CDR3 is TGTGCCAGCAGCTTAGGGGAGATTAAGGGTAATGAGCAGTTCTTC. Residues: CASSLGEIKGNEQFF.

V usage is TRBV18 and J usage is TRBJ1-1; D is unclear. The CDR3 sequence is 15 residues long. The V end was cut by 2 bases, the J end by 9 bases, with 19 bases between. Germline CDR1 is KGHSH and CDR2 is LQKENI. CDR3 in amino acids: CASSPSAVRDSKAFF. In nucleotides, the CDR3 is TGTGCCAGCTCACCATCCGCGGTTCGGGATTCAAAAGCTTTCTTT.

On this clone itself: This is likely an artifact of a read error, given a far larger clone one base away. The rearrangement joins TRBV7-9 to TRBJ1-2; D might be TRBD1 (5 bases). The germline V gene encodes CDR1 SEHNR and CDR2 FQNEAQ (reference sequence). This CDR3 region has 13 residues. V lost 5 bases and J 4 bases, leaving 11 bases between the germline ends. The DNA for the CDR3 is TGTGCCAGCAGCGCATGGGGCGCCTATGGCTACACCTTC. Translated, it gives CASSAWGAYGYTF. The full variable domain, its missing parts supplied by reference TRBV7-9 and TRBJ1-2, is DTGVSQNPRHKITKRGQNVTFRCDPISEHNRLYWYRQTLGQGPEFLTYFQNEAQLEKSRLLSDRFSAERPKGSFSTLEIQRTEQGDSAMYLCASSAWGAYGYTFGSGTRLTVV.

This chain links TRBV7-2 with TRBJ2-5, with D unresolved. Between the trimmed V and J ends, which lost 1 base and 5 bases, there was a span of 8 bases. Germline CDR1 reads SGHTA; CDR2 reads FQGNSA. The length of the CDR3 is 13 residues. The CDR3 spells CASSLEGVETQYF. CDR3 coding DNA: TGTGCCAGCAGCTTAGAGGGTGTGGAGACCCAGTACTTC.

Concerning this clone: Additional DNA sequences in this sample encode the identical CDR3. The chain recombines TRBV10-3 with TRBJ2-7, with 12 bases fitting TRBD2. This CDR3 has 14 amino acids. The trim removed 6 bases at V and 2 bases at J, leaving 2 bases unmatched. Germline CDR1 and CDR2: ENHRY and SYGVKD. In DNA, the CDR3 is TGTGCCATCAGCCGGACTAGCGGGACCTACGAGCAGTACTTC. This translates into CAISRTSGTYEQYF.

V gene TRBV7-9 combines with J gene TRBJ2-7; possible D gene TRBD1, 5 bases. The germline V and J ends were trimmed by 7 bases and 4 bases, with 23 bases remaining between them. CDR1 and CDR2 from the germline V gene are SEHNR and FQNEAQ (reference sequence). The CDR3 runs 16 residues. The chain's CDR3 is CASTPGWVFKGYEQYF. DNA for the CDR3: TGTGCCAGCACCCCGGGCTGGGTTTTTAAGGGGTACGAGCAGTACTTC.

The chain uses TRBV5-1 and TRBJ2-6; a weak D match, TRBD1 (5 bases). This CDR3 contains 16 residues. Trimming took 3 bases from V and 0 from J, leaving 10 bases between them. Germline V gives CDR1 SGHRS, CDR2 YFSETQ. CDR3: CASSSGYYSGANVLTF. CDR3 sequence (DNA): TGCGCCAGCAGCTCAGGGTATTACTCTGGGGCCAACGTCCTGACTTTC. The full variable domain, rest sourced from reference TRBV5-1 and TRBJ2-6, is KAGVTQTPRYLIKTRGQQVTLSCSPISGHRSVSWYQQTPGQGLQFLFEYFSETQRNKGNFPGRFSGRQFSNSRSEMNVSTLELGDSALYLCASSSGYYSGANVLTFGAGSRLTVL.

This chain connects TRBV28 to TRBJ2-7; D may be TRBD2 (5 bases). V gave up 7 bases and J gave up 1 base, with 17 bases separating them. Germline CDR1 reads MDHEN; CDR2 reads SYDVKM. CDR3 length: 15 residues. Here the CDR3 reads CASKSTSGESYEQYF. As DNA, the CDR3 is TGTGCCAGCAAGTCTACGTCCGGGGAATCCTACGAGCAGTACTTC.

The table lists this clone with a count of one. Other DNA sequences of this sample code for an identical CDR3. CDR3: CASSQDRVQETQYF. The CDR3 nucleotides are TGTGCCAGCAGCCAAGACAGGGTACAAGAGACCCAGTACTTC. The chain uses TRBV4-2 and TRBJ2-5, with D perhaps matching TRBD1 (5 bases). The CDR3 is 14 residues long. V lost 0 bases and J lost 2, with 7 bases in between. Per germline, CDR1 LGHNA and CDR2 YNFKEQ.

This chain uses TRBV28 with TRBJ1-6; 9 bases map to TRBD1. The germline CDR1 and CDR2 sequences are MDHEN and SYDVKM. V trimming: 4 bases; J trimming: 10 bases; junction bases outside the gene matches: 11. CDR3 length equals 16 residues. The CDR3 DNA is TGTGCCAGCAGTTCACCCGGACAGGGGATACTCTCACCCCTCCACTTT. The encoded protein is CASSSPGQGILSPLHF.

The genes are TRBV9 and TRBJ2-3, with D perhaps TRBD2 (5 bases). This CDR3 region has 13 residues. In germline, CDR1 is SGDLS, CDR2 YYNGEE. Deletions cut 1 base from V and 6 bases from J, with 9 bases between. The CDR3 DNA is TGTGCCAGCAGCGTATCGGACTTTGATACGCAGTATTTT. Protein sequence: CASSVSDFDTQYF.

This clone was detected once. V usage is TRBV28 and J usage is TRBJ1-1; 7 bases fit TRBD1. The CDR3 length is 15 residues. J lost 6 bases, V lost 3 bases, and 10 bases had no gene match. Germline CDR1 reads MDHEN; CDR2 reads SYDVKM. The CDR3 region has the DNA TGTGCCAGCAGTTTCTGGGGGAGGGGGACAGCTGAAGCTTTCTTT. Residues: CASSFWGRGTAEAFF.

J is TRBJ2-7 and V is TRBV5-1; D remains unclear. The germline V gene has CDR1 SGHRS and CDR2 YFSETQ. The ends were cut back, 1 base at V and 3 bases at J, with 14 bases in the middle. The CDR3 extends over 15 amino acids. The CDR3 DNA reads as TGCGCCAGCAGCTTGTTGGCGTCAGGTCGCTACGAGCAGTACTTC. Translating gives CASSLLASGRYEQYF.